The text below deals with one T cell receptor (beta chain). Its antigen remains unidentified. These data are taken from a study of cytomegalovirus exposure and HLA in healthy donors. Study details: Out of 170 million or so T cells, an earlier analysis found 117 million unique TCR beta sequences in total.

There are 13 residues in the CDR3. With 6 bases removed from V and 0 bases from J, the gap between germline ends came to 9 bases. Germline V CDR1 and CDR2: SQVTM, ANQGSEA. 13 Jbeta primers and 60 Vbeta primers were used for the PCR. Profiling relied on immunoSEQ multiplex PCR, and the TCRdb table lists in-frame clones only, not all of them. Of roughly 120,000 clones in the sample, 70% were seen once. Findings and caveats of the study: The majority of CMV-associated TCR beta chains were reported as apparently HLA-restricted in a later analysis. Most TCR sequences showed up rarely, but some public TCRs showed up in many donors.

Sequenced sample: PBMCs. The TCR comes from a man aged 25-45 years in good health and CMV-seropositive. V gene TRBV29-1 combines with J gene TRBJ2-1, with a tentative D call TRBD2 (5 bases). CDR3 sequence reads: CSVGVSSYNEQFF. The CDR3 DNA reads as TGCAGCGTCGGGGTGAGCTCCTACAATGAGCAGTTCTTC.